This TCR beta chain stems from a study of early T cells in non-severe SARS-CoV-2 infection. Study-wide background: The study sequenced bulk RNA from unsorted whole blood, with chains unpaired.

Per germline, CDR1 MNHEY and CDR2 SMNVEV (reference sequence). The CDR3 totals 13 residues. Trimming removed 7 bases from V and 2 bases from J, with 10 bases in between. Study-level points and caveats: Private and CD4 specificities were missed by VDJdb matching, which favored anti-spike CD8 responses.

Tagging with unique molecular identifiers was applied to individual cDNA molecules. TCRdb reanalysed the 5' RACE reads using MiXCR and keeps one entry per CDR3 protein. The table has about 100,000 distinct CDR3 sequences, 9% to 13% seen once. With regard to this clonotype: Its antigen remains unknown.

The sequenced sample was whole blood. The receptor was derived from an adult who was a healthcare worker with PCR-confirmed SARS-CoV-2 infection or an uninfected control (not recorded which). This rearrangement joins TRBV27 to TRBJ2-3, with a tentative D call TRBD1 (6 bases). CDR3 protein: CASMTGITDTQYF. Here the CDR3 DNA reads TGTGCCAGCATGACAGGAATCACAGATACGCAGTATTTT.